This entry concerns a single TCR beta chain. Antigen: not known. The record originates from a study of CXCR3-negative and CXCR3-positive naive CD8 T cells. Study-level information: Overall TRB read output was 110 million to 150 million, and each library contained about 1.5 +/- 0.3 million reads.

Germline CDR1 and CDR2: MDHEN and SYDVKM. The CDR3 consists of 15 residues. Study results and caveats: Naive cells that were CXCR3-positive had more hydrophobic TRB CDR3s (compared with CXCR3-negative naive cells).

A CD45RO-CCR7+CD27+CD95- phenotype identified naive CD8+ T cells. Preparation of TRB cDNA libraries relied on 5' RACE carrying UMI labels. TCRdb reprocessed the 5' RACE reads; each CDR3 protein has one entry and no DNA is given. Here the sample table reports 120,000 to 150,000 distinct CDR3 sequences. Sequenced sample: naive CXCR3+ CD8+ T cells from blood. The subset: CD45RO-CCR7+CD27+CD95- naive CD8+ T cells expressing CXCR3 (TNR3+). The rearrangement links TRBV28 to TRBJ2-1; absent DNA, TCRdb's TRBD1 call cannot be checked. This sequence originates from a human donor in good health. Some clones in this sample may be carry-over from other donors' samples. The CDR3 sequence is CASIPPGGRNNEQFF.